What follows describes a single T cell receptor (beta chain). Its antigen remains unknown. The primer mix had 60 Vbeta and 13 Jbeta primers. TCRdb's copy holds only in-frame clones and misses some; the assay was immunoSEQ multiplex PCR. The data hold 200,000 or so clones, with 70% observed a single time. These data come from a study of cytomegalovirus exposure and HLA in healthy donors. As for the donors, each was a healthy bone marrow donor. Germline V lookup: CDR1 MNHEY, CDR2 SMNVEV (reference sequence). Germline trimming cut 3 bases from V and 2 bases from J; bases unmatched to any gene: 7. This CDR3 has 16 amino acids. Study observations and caveats: A missense DCLRE1C variant was associated with V- and J-gene trimming of TCR beta chains in a later analysis, and an independent cohort replicated the association. HLA-A and HLA-B allele assignments for most subjects were reportedly predicted accurately using TCR beta sequences.

Sequencing was carried out using PBMCs. The source is a man aged 35 to 55 in good health and CMV-seropositive. The chain recombines TRBV27 with TRBJ1-5; the match to TRBD1 covers 7 bases. The CDR3 bases are TGTGCCAGCAGTTTCAACTCAGGGGGAGGCAATCAGCCCCAGCATTTT. It yields the protein CASSFNSGGGNQPQHF.